This TCR beta chain was retrieved from a study of T cell responses to AZD1222 COVID-19 vaccine. Comment on this clone: Its specificity is not known.

Study-level points and caveats: Spike-specific TCR breadth and depth went up after people got two AZD1222 doses. In a largely white British group with more females than males, clonal diversity was possibly underestimated.

Unmatched junction bases numbered 11, after V lost 8 bases and J lost 3 bases. CDR3 length: 15 amino acids. Germline values: CDR1 SGHVS, CDR2 FQNEAQ. Assay: immunoSEQ multiplex PCR; the TCRdb copy retains only in-frame clones and omits some. The sample lists about 70,000 clones; 90% were seen once. The receptor comes from an adult who received the AZD1222 COVID-19 vaccine. V gene TRBV7-8 combines with J gene TRBJ2-7; 9 bases fit TRBD2. The sequenced sample was peripheral blood, obtained 28 days after the second AZD1222 dose. CDR3 sequence (DNA): TGTGCCAGCTTGGGTTATCTTAGCGGGGGCTACGAGCAGTACTTC. This codes for CASLGYLSGGYEQYF.